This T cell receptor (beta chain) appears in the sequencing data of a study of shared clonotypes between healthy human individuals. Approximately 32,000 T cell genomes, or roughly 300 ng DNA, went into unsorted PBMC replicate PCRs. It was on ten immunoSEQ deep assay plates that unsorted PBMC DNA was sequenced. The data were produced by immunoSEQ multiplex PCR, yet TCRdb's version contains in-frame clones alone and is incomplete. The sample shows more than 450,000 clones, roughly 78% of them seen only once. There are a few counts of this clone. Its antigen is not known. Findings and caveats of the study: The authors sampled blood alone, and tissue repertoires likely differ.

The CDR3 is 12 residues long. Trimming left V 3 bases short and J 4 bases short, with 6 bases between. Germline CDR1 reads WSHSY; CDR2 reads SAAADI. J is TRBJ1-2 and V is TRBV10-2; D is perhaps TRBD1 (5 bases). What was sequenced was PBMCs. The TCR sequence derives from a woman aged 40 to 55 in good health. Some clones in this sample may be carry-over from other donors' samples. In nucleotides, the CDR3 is TGCGCCAGCAGTGACAGGGCCTATGGCTACACCTTC. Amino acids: CASSDRAYGYTF.